This TCR beta chain appears in the sequencing data of a study of blood T cell repertoires in COVID-19. Study context: The United States, Italy and Spain provided the acute and convalescent COVID-19 samples. Nucleic acid was either cDNA or gDNA, and it came from T cells, B-cell-depleted T cells, or PBMCs.

The study recruited people aged about 18 to 89 years across about two dozen US areas. The protocol was immunoSEQ multiplex PCR, while the TCRdb copy is restricted to in-frame clones and leaves out a portion. Altogether around 310,000 clones are present, 88% being singletons, with the ten largest covering about 5%. In germline, CDR1 is SEHNR, CDR2 FQNEAQ (reference sequence). J was trimmed by 7 bases and V by 4 bases; bases with no gene match: 4. This CDR3 spans 14 amino acids. The gene calls are TRBV7-9 and TRBJ1-4; TRBD1 matches at 9 bases. The receptor's source is a man aged 25 to 40 who had recovered from COVID-19. The material sequenced was PBMCs or T cells enriched from blood (not recorded which). CDR3 loop: CASSYDRGFEKLFF. As DNA, the CDR3 is TGTGCCAGCAGCTACGACAGGGGGTTTGAAAAACTGTTTTTT.